This paragraph covers one TCR beta chain sequence. Its antigen is still unknown. This entry is derived from a study of shared clonotypes between healthy human individuals. Overall study context: Three plates were used per donor for CD4 naive, three for CD4 memory, two for CD8 naive and one for CD8 memory.

Terminally differentiated effector memory CD45RA+ cells were excluded by CCR7 positive selection of CD45RO-negative cells. Some clones are missing from TCRdb's copy, which holds only in-frame ones; the method was immunoSEQ multiplex PCR. Of 1.5 million to 2.5 million clones listed, less than 95% are singletons. J lost 3 bases, V lost 2 bases, and 2 bases had no gene match. This CDR3 spans 15 amino acids. Per the germline V gene, CDR1 is MNHEY and CDR2 is SVGAGI. Notes on the study in general: Researchers sampled only blood; tissue repertoires likely differ.

The chain has TRBV6-5 and TRBJ2-2, with 8 bases lining up with TRBD2. The TCR was taken from a man younger than 30 in good health. Sequencing was carried out using naive CD8+ T cells sorted from blood. The CDR3 nucleotides are TGTGCCAGCAGTTACACGGGGGGGTACACCGGGGAGCTGTTTTTT. As protein: CASSYTGGYTGELFF.